This entry describes one TCR beta chain. Germline V gives CDR1 SNHLY, CDR2 FYNNEI. This CDR3 comprises 14 residues. Deletions cut 4 bases from V and 3 bases from J, with 12 bases between. As handled by the study authors: Reference gene primer amplification in the assay estimated nucleated cell counts. The method was immunoSEQ multiplex PCR; TCRdb's version includes in-frame clones alone and lacks a portion of them. Clone size and the V and J calls come from that table; the DNA yielded D and trimming. The data contain some 200,000 clones, roughly 90% of them singletons. The data are from a study of blood T cell repertoires in COVID-19. Study-wide context: Italy, Spain and the United States were the sources of the convalescent and acute COVID-19 samples. T cells, B-cell-depleted T cells, or PBMCs provided the cDNA or gDNA that served as material.

The specimen was peripheral blood. The clonotype comes from a man aged 50 or older with COVID-19, enrolled during active disease. This sequence joins TRBV2 and TRBJ1-1; tentatively, D is TRBD1 (5 bases). The CDR3 sequence: CASSVRGGDTEAFF. CDR3 coding DNA: TGTGCCAGCAGTGTCCGGGGGGGTGACACTGAAGCTTTCTTT.